This T cell receptor (beta chain) was captured by sequencing in a study of blood T cell repertoires in COVID-19. Study-wide background: Acute-phase and convalescent COVID-19 samples originated in the United States, Italy and Spain. PBMCs, B-cell-depleted T cells, or T cells provided the cDNA or gDNA that made up the material.

As regards this clone: One junction end disagrees with the germline gene, perhaps due to a read error.

In the original analysis: Estimates of nucleated cell counts were drawn from the amplification of reference gene primers. Sequencing was performed with immunoSEQ multiplex PCR; in TCRdb, only in-frame clones are kept and a portion is missing. Clonal size and the V and J genes are those of that table, whereas D and trimming came from the DNA. Of 150,000 or so clones listed, around four fifths are singletons. Sequenced: peripheral blood. The receptor comes from a woman aged 80 or over with acute or convalescent COVID-19.

CDR3 sequence: CVSSVSPGNEKLFF. CDR3 DNA sequence: TGTGTCAGCAGCGTGTCACCCGGGAATGAAAAACTGTTTTTT. V gene TRBV9 combines with J gene TRBJ1-4; D unclear. The CDR3 extends over 14 amino acids. CDR1 is SGDLS and CDR2 is YYNGEE in the germline V gene.